This T cell receptor beta chain emerged from a study of cytomegalovirus exposure and HLA in healthy donors. Concerning this clone itself: Its antigen remains unknown.

The germline V gene has CDR1 SGHDT and CDR2 YYEEEE. Trimming left V 3 bases short and J 3 bases short, with 16 bases between. The CDR3 totals 15 residues. This PCR relied on a set of 60 Vbeta primers and 13 Jbeta primers. Sequenced by immunoSEQ multiplex PCR; TCRdb stores in-frame clones only, minus some. The sample yields under 55,000 clones, about 78% seen once. Study-wide findings and caveats: In presence/absence analyses, roughly uniform sequencing depth across donors was assumed. There were about 160 TCR beta chains listed as cytomegalovirus-associated. TCR beta sequences reportedly predicted the HLA-A and HLA-B alleles of most subjects accurately. It was confirmed in vitro that three of the CMV-associated chains were specific for CMV antigens.

Sequencing input: PBMCs. The receptor was isolated from a woman in her twenties or thirties in good health and CMV-seronegative. The chain uses TRBV5-6 and TRBJ2-7; a weak D match, TRBD1 (6 bases). CDR3 residues: CASSYRVRSLYEQYF. The CDR3 coding sequence is TGTGCCAGCAGCTACAGGGTCCGCAGCCTCTACGAGCAGTACTTC.